This T cell receptor beta chain was found in a study of OX40 agonist ivuxolimab in advanced cancers. Profiled with immunoSEQ multiplex PCR; TCRdb holds only in-frame clones, not every one. The repertoire holds about 40,000 clones, approximately 81% seen once, with around 16% in the top ten. The germline gives CDR1 SGDLS, CDR2 YYNGEE. The J segment lost 2 bases and the V segment lost 0 bases, leaving 1 base of the junction unmatched. The CDR3 has 14 amino acids. The chain joins TRBV9 to TRBJ1-2; 7 positions agree with TRBD1. The clonotype was recovered from an adult with an advanced solid tumor such as melanoma, head and neck, liver or kidney cancer. Sequenced material: CD4+ or CD8+ T cells sorted from blood, taken in a trial of the OX40 agonist ivuxolimab. In DNA form, the CDR3 reads TGTGCCAGCAGCGTAGCGGACAGGAACTATGGCTACACCTTC. Translation: CASSVADRNYGYTF.